This T cell receptor (beta chain) was identified during a study of human T cells and chemical hapten exposure. As for time point: patch test 3, about 24 weeks after DPC sensitization. Documented treatment: therapeutic diphenylcyclopropenone sensitization with weekly scalp DPC. Every donor had alopecia and was 18 to 70 years old; all were suitable for DPC. There are many counts of this clonotype. The antigen is not known. TCRdb reprocessed the RACE reads with MiXCR, giving one entry per CDR3 protein. The repertoire has 70,000 or so distinct CDR3 sequences, roughly 10% of them found once; the top ten carry approximately 1.5%. Study conclusions and caveats: Significantly more large CDR3 similarity clusters arose among expanded TCRs than among controls.

This specimen consisted of whole blood, obtained in connection with sensitization to the hapten diphenylcyclopropenone (DPC). The receptor's source is a woman between 45 and 60 years old with alopecia areata. Some clones in this sample may be carry-over from other donors' samples.

The CDR3 DNA follows: TGCGCCAGCAAAACCGGGACAGACAGAGAACTAGCCAAAAACATTCAGTACTTC. Translating gives CASKTGTDRELAKNIQYF. This chain uses TRBV10-1 with TRBJ2-4, with TRBD1 matching over 7 bases. J lost 0 bases, V lost 7 bases, and 15 bases had no gene match. The CDR3 is 18 residues long. CDR1 and CDR2 (germline): WNHNN, SYGVQD (reference sequence).